The subject of this entry is one T cell receptor (beta chain). The sample comes from a study of blood T cell repertoires in COVID-19. Looking at the study overall: Researchers got acute and convalescent COVID-19 samples from the United States, Italy and Spain. Sample material is recorded as cDNA or gDNA derived from T cells, B-cell-depleted T cells, or PBMCs.

In the source study's methods: Amplification of reference gene primers was used by the study to estimate nucleated cell counts. The table came from immunoSEQ multiplex PCR; TCRdb's copy has only in-frame clones and leaves some out. Clonal size and the V and J genes are those of that table, whereas D and trimming came from the DNA. The table includes some 110,000 clones, about four fifths detected once. The germline V gene has CDR1 SQVTM and CDR2 ANQGSEA. J lost 2 bases, V lost 7 bases, and 10 bases had no gene match. The CDR3 loop spans 15 amino acids. This sequence originates from a woman in her fifties or sixties with acute or convalescent COVID-19. The chain employs TRBV29-1 and TRBJ2-3; 9 bases line up with TRBD2. The sample was peripheral blood. As DNA, the CDR3 is TGCAGCGCCTATAATAGCGGGAGCCCCACAGATACGCAGTATTTT. Its translation is CSAYNSGSPTDTQYF.